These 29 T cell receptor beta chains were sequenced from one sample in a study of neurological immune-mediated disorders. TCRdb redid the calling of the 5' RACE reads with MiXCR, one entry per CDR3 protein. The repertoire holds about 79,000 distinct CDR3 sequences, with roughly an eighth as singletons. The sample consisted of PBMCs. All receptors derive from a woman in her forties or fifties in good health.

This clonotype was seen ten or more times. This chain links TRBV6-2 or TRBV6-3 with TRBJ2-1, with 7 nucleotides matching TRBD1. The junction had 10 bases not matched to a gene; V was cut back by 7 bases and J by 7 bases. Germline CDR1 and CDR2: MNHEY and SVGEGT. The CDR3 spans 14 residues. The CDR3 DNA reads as TGTGCCAGCACCAGGGGGACACGCAGTAATGAGCAGTTCTTC. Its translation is CASTRGTRSNEQFF.

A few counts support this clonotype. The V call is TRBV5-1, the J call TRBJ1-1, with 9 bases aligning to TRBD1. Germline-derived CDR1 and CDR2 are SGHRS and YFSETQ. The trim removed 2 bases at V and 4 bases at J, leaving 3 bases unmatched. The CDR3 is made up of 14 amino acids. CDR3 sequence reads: CASSLQGAGTEAFF. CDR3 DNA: TGCGCCAGCAGCTTACAGGGGGCAGGCACTGAAGCTTTCTTT.

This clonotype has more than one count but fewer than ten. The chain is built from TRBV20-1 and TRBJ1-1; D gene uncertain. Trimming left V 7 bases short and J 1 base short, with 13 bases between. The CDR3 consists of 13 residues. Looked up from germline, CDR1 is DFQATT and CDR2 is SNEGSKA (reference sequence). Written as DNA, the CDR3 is TGCAGTGGGGAGCAGTCGCGGAACACTGAAGCTTTCTTT. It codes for CSGEQSRNTEAFF.

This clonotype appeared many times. The CDR3 DNA reads TGCGCCAGCAGCGCGGACCCGGGAGGGTACAATGAGCAGTTCTTC. This gives the protein CASSADPGGYNEQFF. The V and J genes are TRBV5-1 and TRBJ2-1, with 8 bases identical to TRBD2. This CDR3 has 15 residues. The germline V gene encodes CDR1 SGHRS and CDR2 YFSETQ. V lost 4 bases and J lost 4; bases outside the gene matches: 7.

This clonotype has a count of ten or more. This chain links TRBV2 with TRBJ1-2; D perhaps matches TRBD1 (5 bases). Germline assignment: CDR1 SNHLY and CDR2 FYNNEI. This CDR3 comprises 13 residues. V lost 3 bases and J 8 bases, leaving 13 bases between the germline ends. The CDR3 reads CASSDRGARGYTF. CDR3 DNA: TGTGCCAGCAGTGATAGAGGGGCGAGGGGCTACACCTTC.

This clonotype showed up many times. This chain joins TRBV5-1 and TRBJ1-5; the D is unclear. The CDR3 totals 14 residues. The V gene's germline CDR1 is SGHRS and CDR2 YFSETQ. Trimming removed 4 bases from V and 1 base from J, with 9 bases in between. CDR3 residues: CASSPGVSNQPQHF. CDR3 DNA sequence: TGCGCCAGCAGCCCCGGTGTCAGCAATCAGCCCCAGCATTTT.

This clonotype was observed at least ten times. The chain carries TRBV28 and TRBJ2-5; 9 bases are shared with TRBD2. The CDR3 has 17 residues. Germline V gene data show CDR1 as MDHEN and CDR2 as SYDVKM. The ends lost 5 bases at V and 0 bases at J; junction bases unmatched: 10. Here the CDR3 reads CASSPPWAGGDQETQYF. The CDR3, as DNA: TGTGCCAGCAGTCCCCCCTGGGCGGGAGGGGACCAAGAGACCCAGTACTTC.

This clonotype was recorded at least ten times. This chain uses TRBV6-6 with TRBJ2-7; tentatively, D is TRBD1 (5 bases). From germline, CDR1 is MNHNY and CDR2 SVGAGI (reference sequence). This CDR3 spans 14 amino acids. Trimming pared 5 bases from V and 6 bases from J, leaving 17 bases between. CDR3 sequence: CASSPTAGLREQYF. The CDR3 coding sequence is TGTGCCAGCAGTCCAACCGCAGGGCTCCGCGAGCAGTACTTC.

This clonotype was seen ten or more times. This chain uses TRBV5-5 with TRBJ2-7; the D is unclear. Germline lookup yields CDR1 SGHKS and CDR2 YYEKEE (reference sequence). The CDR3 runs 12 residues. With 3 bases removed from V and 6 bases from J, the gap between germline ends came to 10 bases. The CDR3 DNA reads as TGTGCCAGCAGCTATGCGGTTGGCGAGCAGTACTTC. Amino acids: CASSYAVGEQYF.

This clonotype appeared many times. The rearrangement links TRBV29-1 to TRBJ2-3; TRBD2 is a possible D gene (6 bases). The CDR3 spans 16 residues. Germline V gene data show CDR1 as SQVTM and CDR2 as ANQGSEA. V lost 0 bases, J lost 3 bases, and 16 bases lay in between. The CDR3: CSVEDRGTWGTDTQYF. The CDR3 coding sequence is TGCAGCGTTGAAGATCGGGGGACGTGGGGGACAGATACGCAGTATTTT.

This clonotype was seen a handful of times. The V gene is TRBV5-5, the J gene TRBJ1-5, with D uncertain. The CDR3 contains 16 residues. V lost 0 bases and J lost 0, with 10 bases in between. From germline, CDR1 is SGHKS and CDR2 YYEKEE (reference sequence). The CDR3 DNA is TGTGCCAGCAGCTTGGGAGGAACAGCTAGCAATCAGCCCCAGCATTTT. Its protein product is CASSLGGTASNQPQHF.

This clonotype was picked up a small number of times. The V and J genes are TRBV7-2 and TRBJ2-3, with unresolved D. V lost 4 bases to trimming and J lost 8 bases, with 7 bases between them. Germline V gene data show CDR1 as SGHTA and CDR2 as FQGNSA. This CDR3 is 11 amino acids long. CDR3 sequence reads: CASSSYGTQYF. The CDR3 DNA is TGTGCCAGCAGCTCCTATGGTACGCAGTATTTT.

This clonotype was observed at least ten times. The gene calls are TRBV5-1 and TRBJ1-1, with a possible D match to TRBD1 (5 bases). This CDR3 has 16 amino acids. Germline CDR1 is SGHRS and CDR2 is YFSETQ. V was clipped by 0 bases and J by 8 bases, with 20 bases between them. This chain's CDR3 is CASSLDGGSFRAEAFF. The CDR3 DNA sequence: TGCGCCAGCAGCTTGGATGGGGGTTCGTTCCGGGCGGAAGCTTTCTTT. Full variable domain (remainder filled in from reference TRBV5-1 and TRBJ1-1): KAGVTQTPRYLIKTRGQQVTLSCSPISGHRSVSWYQQTPGQGLQFLFEYFSETQRNKGNFPGRFSGRQFSNSRSEMNVSTLELGDSALYLCASSLDGGSFRAEAFFGQGTRLTVV.

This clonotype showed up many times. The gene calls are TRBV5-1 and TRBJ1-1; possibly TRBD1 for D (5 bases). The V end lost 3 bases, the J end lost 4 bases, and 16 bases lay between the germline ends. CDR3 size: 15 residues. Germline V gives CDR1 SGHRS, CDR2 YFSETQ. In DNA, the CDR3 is TGCGCCAGCAGCTCAGAACAGGTCGGGGTCACTGAAGCTTTCTTT. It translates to CASSSEQVGVTEAFF.

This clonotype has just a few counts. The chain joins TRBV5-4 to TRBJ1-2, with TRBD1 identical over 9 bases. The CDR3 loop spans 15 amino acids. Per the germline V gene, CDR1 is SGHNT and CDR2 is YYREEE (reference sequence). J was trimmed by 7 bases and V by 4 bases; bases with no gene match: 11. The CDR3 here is CASSLTGTGYGGYTF. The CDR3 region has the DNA TGTGCCAGCAGCCTCACCGGGACAGGGTATGGTGGCTACACCTTC.

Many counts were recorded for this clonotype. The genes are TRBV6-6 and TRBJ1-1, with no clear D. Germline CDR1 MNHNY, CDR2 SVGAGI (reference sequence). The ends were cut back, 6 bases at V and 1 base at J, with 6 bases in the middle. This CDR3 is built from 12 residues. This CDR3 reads CASSHGNTEAFF. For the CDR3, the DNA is TGTGCCAGCAGCCACGGGAACACTGAAGCTTTCTTT.

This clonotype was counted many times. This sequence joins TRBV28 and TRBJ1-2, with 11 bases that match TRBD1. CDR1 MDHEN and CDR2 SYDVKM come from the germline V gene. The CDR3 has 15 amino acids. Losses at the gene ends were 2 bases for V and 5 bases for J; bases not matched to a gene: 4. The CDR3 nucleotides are TGTGCCAGCAGTTTAGCGGGGACAGGGGGATATGGCTACACCTTC. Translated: CASSLAGTGGYGYTF.

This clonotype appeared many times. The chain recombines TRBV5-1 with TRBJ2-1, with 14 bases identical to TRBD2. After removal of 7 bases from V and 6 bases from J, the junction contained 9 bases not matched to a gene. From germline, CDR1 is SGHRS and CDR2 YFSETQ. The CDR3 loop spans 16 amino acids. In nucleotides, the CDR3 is TGCGCCAGCGGAACCGGGACTAGCGGGAGAGGCAATGAGCAGTTCTTC. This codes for CASGTGTSGRGNEQFF.

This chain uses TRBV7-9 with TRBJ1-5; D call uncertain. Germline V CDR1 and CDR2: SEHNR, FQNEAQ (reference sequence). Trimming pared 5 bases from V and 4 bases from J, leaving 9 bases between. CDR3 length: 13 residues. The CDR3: CASSPVQNQPQHF. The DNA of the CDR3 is TGTGCCAGCAGCCCTGTGCAGAATCAGCCCCAGCATTTT.

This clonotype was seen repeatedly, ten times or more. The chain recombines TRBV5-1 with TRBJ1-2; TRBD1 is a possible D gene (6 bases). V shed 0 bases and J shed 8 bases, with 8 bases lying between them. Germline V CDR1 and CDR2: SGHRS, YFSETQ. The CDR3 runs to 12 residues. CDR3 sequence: CASSLDRVGYTF. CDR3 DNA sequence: TGCGCCAGCAGCTTGGACAGGGTCGGCTACACCTTC.

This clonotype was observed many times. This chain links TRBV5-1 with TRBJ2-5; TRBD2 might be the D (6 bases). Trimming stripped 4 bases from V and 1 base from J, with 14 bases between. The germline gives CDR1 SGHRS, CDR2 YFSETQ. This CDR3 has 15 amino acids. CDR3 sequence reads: CASSAGLRAQETQYF. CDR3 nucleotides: TGCGCCAGCAGCGCGGGACTCCGCGCCCAAGAGACCCAGTACTTC.

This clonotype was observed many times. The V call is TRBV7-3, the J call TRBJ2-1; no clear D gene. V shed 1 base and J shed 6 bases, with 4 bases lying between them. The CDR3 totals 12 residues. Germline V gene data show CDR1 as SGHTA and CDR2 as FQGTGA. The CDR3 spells CASSLNPNEQFF. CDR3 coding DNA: TGTGCCAGCAGCTTAAATCCCAATGAGCAGTTCTTC. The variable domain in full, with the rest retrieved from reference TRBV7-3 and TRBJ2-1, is GAGVSQTPSNKVTEKGKYVELRCDPISGHTALYWYRQSLGQGPEFLIYFQGTGAADDSGLPNDRFFAVRPEGSVSTLKIQRTERGDSAVYLCASSLNPNEQFFGPGTRLTVL.

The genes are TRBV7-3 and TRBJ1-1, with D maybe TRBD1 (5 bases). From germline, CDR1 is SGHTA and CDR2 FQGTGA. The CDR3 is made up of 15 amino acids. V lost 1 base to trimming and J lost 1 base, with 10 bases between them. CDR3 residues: CASSLNGAENTEAFF. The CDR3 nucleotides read TGTGCCAGCAGCTTAAACGGGGCGGAGAACACTGAAGCTTTCTTT.

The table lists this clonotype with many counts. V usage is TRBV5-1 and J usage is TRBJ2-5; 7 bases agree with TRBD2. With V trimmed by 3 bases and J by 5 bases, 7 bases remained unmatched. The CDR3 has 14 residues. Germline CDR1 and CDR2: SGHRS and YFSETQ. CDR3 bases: TGCGCCAGCAGCTACGGCATGGGAGGGGAGACCCAGTACTTC. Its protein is CASSYGMGGETQYF. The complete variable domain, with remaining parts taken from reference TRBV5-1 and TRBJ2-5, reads KAGVTQTPRYLIKTRGQQVTLSCSPISGHRSVSWYQQTPGQGLQFLFEYFSETQRNKGNFPGRFSGRQFSNSRSEMNVSTLELGDSALYLCASSYGMGGETQYFGPGTRLLVL.

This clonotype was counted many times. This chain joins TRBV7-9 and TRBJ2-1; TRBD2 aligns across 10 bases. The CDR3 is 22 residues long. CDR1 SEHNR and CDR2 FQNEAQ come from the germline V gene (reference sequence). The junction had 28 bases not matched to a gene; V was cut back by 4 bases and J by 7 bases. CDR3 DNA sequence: TGTGCCAGCAGCTCGTCTAAAGCCGGCGGAGCTAGCGGGGGCCCCCTCCCGAATGAGCAGTTCTTC. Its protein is CASSSSKAGGASGGPLPNEQFF.

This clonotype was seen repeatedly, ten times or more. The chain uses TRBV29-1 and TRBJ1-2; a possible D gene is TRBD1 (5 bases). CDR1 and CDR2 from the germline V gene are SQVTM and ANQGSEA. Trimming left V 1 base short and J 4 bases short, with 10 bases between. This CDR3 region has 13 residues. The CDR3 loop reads CSVEANQGYGYTF. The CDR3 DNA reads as TGCAGCGTTGAAGCAAATCAGGGCTATGGCTACACCTTC.

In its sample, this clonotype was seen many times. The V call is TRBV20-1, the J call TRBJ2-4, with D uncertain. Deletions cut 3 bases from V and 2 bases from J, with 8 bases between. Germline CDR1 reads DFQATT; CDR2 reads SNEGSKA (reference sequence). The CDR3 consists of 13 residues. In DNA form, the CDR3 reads TGCAGTGCTAGTGGCAGTTCCAAAAACATTCAGTACTTC. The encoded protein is CSASGSSKNIQYF.

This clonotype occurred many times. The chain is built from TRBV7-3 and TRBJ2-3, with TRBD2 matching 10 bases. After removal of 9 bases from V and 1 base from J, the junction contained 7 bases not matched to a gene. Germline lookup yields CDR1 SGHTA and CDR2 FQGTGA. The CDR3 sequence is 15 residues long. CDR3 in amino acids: CASRSSGRGTDTQYF. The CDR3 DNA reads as TGTGCCAGTAGATCTAGCGGGAGAGGCACAGATACGCAGTATTTT.

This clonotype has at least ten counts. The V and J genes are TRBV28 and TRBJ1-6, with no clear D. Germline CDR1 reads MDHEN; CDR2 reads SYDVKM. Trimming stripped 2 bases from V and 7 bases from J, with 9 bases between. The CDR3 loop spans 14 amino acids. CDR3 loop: CASSLERWNSPLHF. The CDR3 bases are TGTGCCAGCAGTTTAGAGAGGTGGAATTCACCCCTCCACTTT.